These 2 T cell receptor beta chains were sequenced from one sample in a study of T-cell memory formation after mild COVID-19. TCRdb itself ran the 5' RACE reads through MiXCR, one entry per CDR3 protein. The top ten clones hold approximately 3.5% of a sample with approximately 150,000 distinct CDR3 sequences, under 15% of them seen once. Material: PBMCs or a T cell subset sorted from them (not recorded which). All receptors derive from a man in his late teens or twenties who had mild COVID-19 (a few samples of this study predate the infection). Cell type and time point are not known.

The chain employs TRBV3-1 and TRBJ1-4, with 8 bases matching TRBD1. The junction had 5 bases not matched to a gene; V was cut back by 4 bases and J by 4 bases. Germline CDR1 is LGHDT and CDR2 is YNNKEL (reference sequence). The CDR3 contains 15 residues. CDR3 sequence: CASSPGQGFNEKLFF. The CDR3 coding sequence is TGTGCCAGCAGCCCCGGACAGGGCTTTAATGAAAAACTGTTTTTT.

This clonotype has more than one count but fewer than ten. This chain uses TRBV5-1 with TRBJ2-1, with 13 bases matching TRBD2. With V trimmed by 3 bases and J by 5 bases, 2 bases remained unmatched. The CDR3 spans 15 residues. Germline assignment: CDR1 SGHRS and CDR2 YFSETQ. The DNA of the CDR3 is TGCGCCAGCAGCTCACTAGCGGGGGGGGACAATGAGCAGTTCTTC. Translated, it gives CASSSLAGGDNEQFF.